This entry lists 16 T cell receptor beta chains sequenced from one sample in a study of beta chain features in type 1 diabetes. Regarding the study as a whole: In every one of the four CD4+ subsets, TCRB CDR3s were moderately but significantly shorter in Type 1 diabetes patients.

The antigens for these receptors are not known. cDNA synthesis used the whole RNA isolate, giving expressed TCRB sequences. The method was immunoSEQ multiplex PCR; TCRdb's version includes in-frame clones alone and lacks a portion of them. The sample has 350,000 to 400,000 clones, over 9.5% seen once. The sequenced sample was naive CD4+ T cells from blood. The receptors originated from a woman aged 18-35 years with type 1 diabetes.

V and J are TRBV7-2 and TRBJ1-6, with a tentative D call TRBD1 (6 bases). This CDR3 spans 13 amino acids. The V end lost 5 bases, the J end lost 15 bases, and 17 bases lay between the germline ends. Germline CDR1 SGHTA, CDR2 FQGNSA. The CDR3 is CASSPPGKGHLHF. As DNA, the CDR3 is TGTGCCAGCAGCCCCCCCGGGAAGGGACACCTCCACTTT.

This clone turned up a few times. The chain employs TRBV7-9 and TRBJ1-1, with a weak D call TRBD1 (5 bases). V shed 6 bases and J shed 0 bases, with 14 bases lying between them. The CDR3 covers 15 residues. The germline CDR1 and CDR2 sequences are SEHNR and FQNEAQ (reference sequence). As DNA, the CDR3 is TGTGCCAGCAGAAAGGGGCAGGGCCTGAACACTGAAGCTTTCTTT. It yields the protein CASRKGQGLNTEAFF.

CDR3 bases: TGTGCCAGCAGCGTAAGCGGGAACTCCTACGAGCAGTACTTC. It translates to CASSVSGNSYEQYF. This sequence joins TRBV9 and TRBJ2-7; 7 bases agree with TRBD2. Trimming at V came to 1 base and at J to 0 bases, leaving 1 base not matched to a gene. The CDR3 totals 14 residues. Per germline, CDR1 SGDLS and CDR2 YYNGEE.

This clone was recorded a few times. V gene TRBV2 combines with J gene TRBJ2-7, with D tentatively TRBD2 (5 bases). The V gene's germline CDR1 is SNHLY and CDR2 FYNNEI. The CDR3 contains 15 residues. Trimming removed 0 bases from V and 3 bases from J, with 12 bases in between. The CDR3: CASSEALASFYEQYF. CDR3 bases: TGTGCCAGCAGTGAAGCGCTTGCTAGCTTCTACGAGCAGTACTTC.

The chain recombines TRBV9 with TRBJ1-5, with D possibly matching TRBD1 (5 bases). Trimming removed 4 bases at V and 0 bases at J, with 11 bases between. From germline, CDR1 is SGDLS and CDR2 YYNGEE. There are 15 residues in the CDR3. CDR3 residues: CASSPRQISNQPQHF. The CDR3 coding sequence is TGTGCCAGCAGCCCGCGACAGATTAGCAATCAGCCCCAGCATTTT. The complete variable domain, with remaining parts taken from reference TRBV9 and TRBJ1-5, reads DSGVTQTPKHLITATGQRVTLRCSPRSGDLSVYWYQQSLDQGLQFLIQYYNGEERAKGNILERFSAQQFPDLHSELNLSSLELGDSALYFCASSPRQISNQPQHFGDGTRLSIL.

This clone was recorded a few times. The rearrangement joins TRBV5-1 to TRBJ1-5; unclear D gene. V lost 0 bases, J lost 5 bases, and 9 bases lay in between. Germline V gives CDR1 SGHRS, CDR2 YFSETQ. This CDR3 spans 14 amino acids. CDR3 sequence (DNA): TGCGCCAGCAGCTTGGGAGGGCGCTATCAGCCCCAGCATTTT. Residues: CASSLGGRYQPQHF. The whole variable domain, filled in from reference TRBV5-1 and TRBJ1-5, reads KAGVTQTPRYLIKTRGQQVTLSCSPISGHRSVSWYQQTPGQGLQFLFEYFSETQRNKGNFPGRFSGRQFSNSRSEMNVSTLELGDSALYLCASSLGGRYQPQHFGDGTRLSIL.

The table lists this clone with a few counts. The rearrangement uses TRBV5-1 and TRBJ2-7, with a weak D call TRBD1 (7 bases). The CDR3 extends over 13 amino acids. Germline assignment: CDR1 SGHRS and CDR2 YFSETQ. The V end was cut by 4 bases, the J end by 2 bases, with 10 bases between. The chain's CDR3 is CASSAGQTYEQYF. DNA of the CDR3: TGCGCCAGCAGCGCGGGACAGACCTACGAGCAGTACTTC.

The DNA for the CDR3 is TGTGCCAGCAAGGTAGACATAGCCTACGAGCAGTACTTC. This gives the protein CASKVDIAYEQYF. The gene calls are TRBV6-1 and TRBJ2-7; D is uncertain. There are 13 residues in the CDR3. V lost 7 bases and J lost 2, with 12 bases in between. Germline CDR1 is MNHNS and CDR2 is SASEGT.

V is TRBV18 and J is TRBJ1-2, with TRBD1 as a possible D gene (6 bases). This CDR3 is 15 amino acids long. Germline V gives CDR1 KGHSH, CDR2 LQKENI. Trimming removed 6 bases at V and 10 bases at J, with 24 bases between. CDR3 nucleotides: TGTGCCAGCTCGGCAAGTAGAGAGGGGGTCTTTGTCTACACCTTC. It specifies CASSASREGVFVYTF.

The chain uses TRBV19 and TRBJ2-4; the D gene is possibly TRBD2 (6 bases). With 0 bases removed from V and 6 bases from J, the gap between germline ends came to 12 bases. The CDR3 has 15 amino acids. CDR1 is LNHDA and CDR2 is SQIVND in the germline V gene (reference sequence). Here the CDR3 reads CASSIEGLEPNIQYF. CDR3 in DNA: TGTGCCAGTAGTATAGAGGGACTTGAACCAAACATTCAGTACTTC. Together with reference TRBV19 and TRBJ2-4, the CDR3 gives the full variable domain: DGGITQSPKYLFRKEGQNVTLSCEQNLNHDAMYWYRQDPGQGLRLIYYSQIVNDFQKGDIAEGYSVSREKKESFPLTVTSAQKNPTAFYLCASSIEGLEPNIQYFGAGTRLSVL.

The chain uses TRBV11-2 and TRBJ2-4; maybe TRBD2 (6 bases). This CDR3 is built from 17 residues. Germline CDR1 SGHAT, CDR2 FQNNGV. V was shortened by 2 bases and J by 5 bases, with 19 bases between the two germline ends. CDR3 DNA sequence: TGTGCCAGCAGCTTAAGTAAATTTGGGACTGTACAAAACATTCAGTACTTC. Translating it yields CASSLSKFGTVQNIQYF.

The genes are TRBV5-1 and TRBJ1-4, with TRBD1 identical over 8 bases. The V gene end was trimmed by 2 bases and the J gene end by 4 bases; junction bases not matched to a gene: 4. The germline V gene encodes CDR1 SGHRS and CDR2 YFSETQ. This CDR3 is 15 amino acids long. The CDR3 loop reads CASSLLQGVNEKLFF. For the CDR3, the DNA is TGCGCCAGCAGCTTATTACAGGGGGTTAATGAAAAACTGTTTTTT.

The V gene is TRBV30, the J gene TRBJ2-3; possible D gene TRBD1, 6 bases. This CDR3 is 13 amino acids long. Trimming pared 4 bases from V and 0 bases from J, leaving 8 bases between. CDR1 GTSNPN and CDR2 SVGIG come from the germline V gene (reference sequence). The DNA of the CDR3 is TGTGCCTGGACAGGGGCCAGCACAGATACGCAGTATTTT. Translating gives CAWTGASTDTQYF.

The chain joins TRBV7-9 to TRBJ1-6, with TRBD1 identical over 7 bases. Germline values: CDR1 SEHNR, CDR2 FQNEAQ (reference sequence). This CDR3 is built from 18 residues. V dropped 1 base and J dropped 2; count of bases not matched to a gene: 8. The CDR3 coding sequence is TGTGCCAGCAGCTTAGTTAATATCGGGACAGCCTATAATTCACCCCTCCACTTT. It is translated as CASSLVNIGTAYNSPLHF.

This clone was seen only a few times. The rearrangement uses TRBV27 and TRBJ2-1; 10 bases agree with TRBD2. The junction had 8 bases not matched to a gene; V was cut back by 6 bases and J by 9 bases. This CDR3 is 14 amino acids long. CDR1 and CDR2 from the germline V gene are MNHEY and SMNVEV (reference sequence). CDR3 region: CASRGLAGVGEQFF. CDR3 nucleotides: TGTGCCAGCAGAGGTCTAGCGGGAGTTGGTGAGCAGTTCTTC.

This clone was counted a few times. The chain links TRBV28 to TRBJ2-4; TRBD1 matches 8 bases. The CDR3 consists of 15 residues. V trimming: 6 bases; J trimming: 4 bases; junction bases outside the gene matches: 8. Germline V gives CDR1 MDHEN, CDR2 SYDVKM. The CDR3 region is CASRLQTGAKNIQYF. CDR3 sequence (DNA): TGTGCCAGCAGGCTACAGACAGGGGCGAAAAACATTCAGTACTTC.